The 15 T cell receptor beta chains reported below all come from one sample, sequenced in a study of shared clonotypes between healthy human individuals (dated by TCRdb to about 2020). Receptor libraries were prepared by the immunoSEQ multiplex PCR assay. The source is immuneACCESS, and TCRdb retained only in-frame sequences with V and J called. Part of the clones is not carried over; for the studies checked, unresolved V genes explain less than half of this, and the remainder is unexplained. Here the sample has 550,000 to 800,000 clones; around 91% occur a single time. The ten most abundant clones make up less than 40% of the sample. Sequenced sample: memory CD8+ T cells from PBMCs. Sample cell subset or site, as interpreted from the label and publication: CD45RO+ cells pooled with CCR7-negative TemRA cells. These receptors were taken from a young man in good health. Some clones in this sample may be carry-over from other donors' samples.

The chain recombines TRBV21-1 with TRBJ1-3. TRBV21-1 is deemed a pseudogene. This CDR3 spans 16 amino acids. The CDR3 region has the DNA TGTGCCAGCAGCAACGGTAAGAGGGGCCCTGGAAACACCATATATTTT. The encoded protein is CASSNGKRGPGNTIYF.

The gene calls are TRBV5-6 and TRBJ2-5, with D possibly being TRBD1 (6 bases). The DNA end is more similar to TRBJ2-7, so the J call may be wrong. Looked up from germline, CDR1 is SGHDT and CDR2 is YYEEEE. The CDR3 length is 13 residues. CDR3 residues: CASSLNRAYEQYF. Written as DNA, the CDR3 is TGTGCCAGCAGCTTGAACAGGGCCTACGAGCAGTACTTC.

The genes are TRBV21-1 and TRBJ2-3; the table's D call, TRBD1, has no DNA check behind it. TRBV21-1 is reported as a pseudogene. The CDR3 spans 17 residues. In nucleotides, the CDR3 is TGTGCCAGCAGCAAAGCGGGGAGACAGGGTTCCACAGATACGCAGTATTTT. Protein product: CASSKAGRQGSTDTQYF.

The chain has TRBV30 and TRBJ1-2, with D unresolved. CDR3 length: 14 residues. Germline lookup yields CDR1 GTSNPN and CDR2 SVGIG (reference sequence). V was clipped by 0 bases and J by 8 bases, with 16 bases between them. The CDR3 nucleotides are TGTGCCTGGAGTGTTTGGGAGGAGATAGGGGGCTACACCTTC. Protein product: CAWSVWEEIGGYTF.

The chain is built from TRBV7-9 and TRBJ2-3, with D possibly being TRBD1 (5 bases). The CDR3 is 18 residues long. The germline gives CDR1 SEHNR, CDR2 FQNEAQ (reference sequence). The V end lost 0 bases, the J end lost 4 bases, and 20 bases lay between the germline ends. The DNA of the CDR3 is TGTGCCAGCAGCTTAGCGACCCGGATCCTAGGGGCCCCAGATACGCAGTATTTT. It specifies CASSLATRILGAPDTQYF.

With regard to this clone: One end of the junction fails to match germline, which may point to a read error. The V gene is TRBV4-1, the J gene TRBJ1-2, with TRBD1 matching 9 bases. This CDR3 contains 13 residues. CDR1 MGHRA and CDR2 YSYEKL come from the germline V gene. The CDR3 sequence: CASSHGQGYAYTF. CDR3 DNA: TGCGCCAGCAGCCACGGACAGGGGTATGCCTACACCTTC.

V usage is TRBV28 and J usage is TRBJ1-2; D is unclear. The ends were cut back, 3 bases at V and 0 bases at J, with 11 bases in the middle. This CDR3 is 15 amino acids long. Germline CDR1 reads MDHEN; CDR2 reads SYDVKM. CDR3 nucleotides: TGTGCCAGCAGTTTTAGGATCCTAGCTAACTATGGCTACACCTTC. Translated, it gives CASSFRILANYGYTF.

The J gene is TRBJ2-5, the V gene TRBV13; 8 nucleotides agree with TRBD1. The CDR3 extends over 13 amino acids. Trimming took 3 bases from V and 4 from J; bases not matched to a gene: 1. The germline V gene encodes CDR1 PRHDT and CDR2 FYEKMQ (reference sequence). The CDR3 spells CASSFRGPETQYF. CDR3 nucleotides: TGTGCCAGCAGCTTCAGGGGGCCAGAGACCCAGTACTTC. Full variable domain (rest looked up from reference TRBV13 and TRBJ2-5): AAGVIQSPRHLIKEKRETATLKCYPIPRHDTVYWYQQGPGQDPQFLISFYEKMQSDKGSIPDRFSAQQFSDYHSELNMSSLELGDSALYFCASSFRGPETQYFGPGTRLLVL.

The CDR3 sequence: CASSQDPSTDEQFF. The CDR3 DNA follows: TGTGCCAGCAGCCAAGACCCTAGCACGGATGAGCAGTTCTTC. V usage is TRBV4-2 and J usage is TRBJ2-1; D possibly corresponds to TRBD2 (5 bases). Germline lookup yields CDR1 LGHNA and CDR2 YNFKEQ. V was clipped by 0 bases and J by 8 bases, with 11 bases between them. The CDR3 covers 14 residues.

V usage is TRBV6-1 and J usage is TRBJ1-4, with no clear D. The CDR3 loop spans 16 amino acids. Between the trimmed V and J ends, which lost 0 bases and 3 bases, there was a span of 11 bases. Germline values: CDR1 MNHNS, CDR2 SASEGT. CDR3 sequence reads: CASSEAEGIANEKLFF. Written as DNA, the CDR3 is TGTGCCAGCAGTGAAGCTGAAGGAATTGCTAATGAAAAACTGTTTTTT.

The chain is built from TRBV27 and TRBJ2-5, with 8 positions matching TRBD1. The V segment lost 6 bases and the J segment 2 bases; nucleotides outside the gene matches: 5. The CDR3 extends over 14 amino acids. CDR1 is MNHEY and CDR2 is SMNVEV in the germline V gene (reference sequence). The chain's CDR3 is CASSPYRGQETQYF. CDR3 nucleotides: TGTGCCAGCAGCCCCTACAGGGGGCAAGAGACCCAGTACTTC.

About this clone: The DNA is omitted, as the CDR3 cannot be located on it reliably, and the CDR3 follows TCRdb's listing. The rearrangement uses TRBV27 and TRBJ2-7; the table's D call TRBD1 went unverified against the DNA. Counting both end residues, the CDR3 totals 15 amino acids. Germline loops: CDR1 MNHEY, CDR2 SMNVEV (reference sequence). CDR3 sequence: CASSSSGQGAYEQYF.

This clone appeared a few times. The chain links TRBV29-1 to TRBJ1-1, with D perhaps matching TRBD1 (5 bases). The CDR3 length is 14 residues. V was clipped by 3 bases and J by 3 bases, with 14 bases between them. The V gene's germline CDR1 is SQVTM and CDR2 ANQGSEA. The CDR3 region has the DNA TGCAGCGTTGAGGGGGTCGGTTGGGACACTGAAGCTTTCTTT. Encoded protein: CSVEGVGWDTEAFF. The whole variable domain, remainder taken from reference TRBV29-1 and TRBJ1-1, is SAVISQKPSRDICQRGTSLTIQCQVDSQVTMMFWYRQQPGQSLTLIATANQGSEATYESGFVIDKFPISRPNLTFSTLTVSNMSPEDSSIYLCSVEGVGWDTEAFFGQGTRLTVV.

J is TRBJ2-7 and V is TRBV27, with D unresolved. CDR3 size: 12 residues. Between the trimmed V and J ends, which lost 8 bases and 2 bases, there was a span of 10 bases. Germline V gene data show CDR1 as MNHEY and CDR2 as SMNVEV (reference sequence). The CDR3 spells CASRPSAYEQYF. For the CDR3, the DNA is TGTGCCAGCCGCCCGTCGGCCTACGAGCAGTACTTC.

The chain has TRBV27 and TRBJ1-1; unclear D gene. CDR3 length: 14 amino acids. V shed 8 bases and J shed 1 base, with 14 bases lying between them. Germline loops: CDR1 MNHEY, CDR2 SMNVEV (reference sequence). CDR3 sequence reads: CASYPDGRNTEAFF. As DNA, the CDR3 is TGTGCCAGCTACCCGGACGGCCGGAACACTGAAGCTTTCTTT.